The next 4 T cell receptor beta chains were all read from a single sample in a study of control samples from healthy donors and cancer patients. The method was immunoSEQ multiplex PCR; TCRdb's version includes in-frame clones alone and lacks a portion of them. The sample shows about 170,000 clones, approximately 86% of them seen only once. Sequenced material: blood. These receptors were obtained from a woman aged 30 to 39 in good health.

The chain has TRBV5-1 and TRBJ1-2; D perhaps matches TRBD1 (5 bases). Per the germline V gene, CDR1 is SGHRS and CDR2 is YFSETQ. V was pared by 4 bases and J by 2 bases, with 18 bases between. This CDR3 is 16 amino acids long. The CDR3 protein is CASSGGRDSANYGYTF. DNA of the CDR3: TGCGCCAGCAGCGGCGGCAGGGATTCGGCGAACTATGGCTACACCTTC.

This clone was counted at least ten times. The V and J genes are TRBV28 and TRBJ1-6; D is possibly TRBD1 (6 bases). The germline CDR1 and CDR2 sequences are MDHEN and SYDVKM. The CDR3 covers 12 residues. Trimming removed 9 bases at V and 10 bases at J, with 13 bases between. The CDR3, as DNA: TGTGCCAGTCAGGGCCAGGGGTCACCCCTCCACTTT. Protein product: CASQGQGSPLHF.

CDR3 nucleotides: TGTGCCACCAGTACCGGGGGGAACACTGAAGCTTTCTTT. Encoded protein: CATSTGGNTEAFF. The chain recombines TRBV24-1 with TRBJ1-1; D is possibly TRBD1 (5 bases). The germline V gene encodes CDR1 KGHDR and CDR2 SFDVKD. The CDR3 is 13 residues long. Trimming removed 6 bases at V and 1 base at J, with 8 bases between.

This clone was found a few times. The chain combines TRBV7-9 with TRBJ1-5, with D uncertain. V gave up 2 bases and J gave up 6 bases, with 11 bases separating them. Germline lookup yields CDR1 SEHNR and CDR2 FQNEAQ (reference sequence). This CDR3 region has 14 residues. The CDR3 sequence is CASSLSPGGQPQHF. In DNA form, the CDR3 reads TGTGCCAGCAGCTTATCTCCGGGAGGTCAGCCCCAGCATTTT.